These 23 T cell receptor beta chains were sequenced from one sample in a study of post-analysis software for immune sequencing data. General study points: A few TRBV segments occurring more often in patients than controls included TRBV5-6, TRBV5-1 and TRBV20-1.

Their target antigens are unknown. Carried by the TCR beta cDNA libraries were unique molecular identifiers. TCRdb re-analysed the PCR reads in MiXCR, keeping a single row per CDR3 protein. The data contain about 810,000 distinct CDR3 sequences, approximately 50% of them singletons. The sample taken for sequencing was blood. The receptors derive from a girl aged 5-17 years with multiple sclerosis.

Written as DNA, the CDR3 is TGTGCCAGCAGCGACAGGGGGCGAAGAAATTCACCCCTCCACTTT. Translating gives CASSDRGRRNSPLHF. V and J are TRBV6-5 and TRBJ1-6; 10 bases agree with TRBD1. Germline-derived CDR1 and CDR2 are MNHEY and SVGAGI. The CDR3 has 15 residues. The V and J ends lost 6 bases and 7 bases, in that order; junction bases with no gene match: 6.

This clonotype showed up just a few times. The V gene is TRBV7-2, the J gene TRBJ2-3; D perhaps matches TRBD1 (6 bases). The V end lost 1 base, the J end lost 6 bases, and 14 bases lay between the germline ends. CDR1 SGHTA and CDR2 FQGNSA come from the germline V gene. There are 15 residues in the CDR3. Here the CDR3 DNA reads TGTGCCAGCAGCTTAGTTTTGCAGGGGTACGATACGCAGTATTTT. Protein: CASSLVLQGYDTQYF.

This clonotype came up a few times. The chain has TRBV15 and TRBJ1-5, with TRBD1 matching over 8 bases. The CDR3 is made up of 17 amino acids. Germline assignment: CDR1 LNHNV and CDR2 YYDKDF (reference sequence). V gave up 1 base and J gave up 4 bases; unmatched junction bases: 9. DNA of the CDR3: TGTGCCACCAGCAGAGCCCACGGACAGGGCAGAAATCAGCCCCAGCATTTT. Translated: CATSRAHGQGRNQPQHF.

V is TRBV20-1 and J is TRBJ2-1; D perhaps matches TRBD2 (6 bases). CDR1 is DFQATT and CDR2 is SNEGSKA in the germline V gene (reference sequence). The CDR3 extends over 16 amino acids. V was pared by 3 bases and J by 7 bases, with 22 bases between. CDR3 loop: CSASRTYHNGGNEQFF. The CDR3 nucleotides are TGCAGTGCTAGTAGGACTTACCATAATGGGGGGAATGAGCAGTTCTTC.

The chain carries TRBV11-1 and TRBJ2-1; 13 bases are a match to TRBD2. J gave up 5 bases and V 5 bases, and 21 bases lay outside the gene matches. Germline V CDR1 and CDR2: SGHAT, FQDESV (reference sequence). The CDR3 totals 21 residues. The chain's CDR3 is CASSPYLRPRRTSGRNNEQFF. The CDR3, as DNA: TGTGCCAGCAGCCCCTACCTCCGCCCAAGGCGGACTAGCGGGAGAAACAATGAGCAGTTCTTC.

Comment on this clonotype: The junction departs from the called germline gene at one end, perhaps through a read error. The J gene is TRBJ2-5, the V gene TRBV4-1, with D perhaps matching TRBD1 (6 bases). There are 13 residues in the CDR3. CDR1 MGHRA and CDR2 YSYEKL come from the germline V gene. CDR3 residues: CASRGAKPEAQYF. In DNA form, the CDR3 reads TGCGCCAGCAGGGGGGCTAAACCAGAGGCCCAGTACTTC.

The gene calls are TRBV11-2 and TRBJ2-5; perhaps TRBD2 as D (6 bases). The last part of the DNA fits TRBJ2-7 better; the J call may be wrong. Germline V gene sequence: CDR1 SGHAT, CDR2 FQNNGV. This CDR3 region has 13 residues. CDR3 sequence (DNA): TGTGCCAGCAGCATAGTGGACTACTACGAGCAGTACTTC. Its protein product is CASSIVDYYEQYF.

Many counts were recorded for this clonotype. The J gene is TRBJ2-1, the V gene TRBV7-3; 7 nucleotides match TRBD2. After removal of 2 bases from V and 5 bases from J, the junction contained 3 bases not matched to a gene. Germline CDR1 reads SGHTA; CDR2 reads FQGTGA. This CDR3 spans 14 amino acids. CDR3: CASSLGGSNNEQFF. CDR3 DNA: TGTGCCAGCAGCTTAGGCGGGAGTAACAATGAGCAGTTCTTC.

V is TRBV20-1 and J is TRBJ2-3, with 8 bases matching TRBD2. The V segment lost 4 bases and the J segment 2 bases; nucleotides outside the gene matches: 11. Germline V lookup: CDR1 DFQATT, CDR2 SNEGSKA (reference sequence). The length of the CDR3 is 16 residues. In nucleotides, the CDR3 is TGCAGTGCTAAGGTGCCCGGGAGGGCTCTCACAGATACGCAGTATTTT. Residues: CSAKVPGRALTDTQYF.

This clonotype was counted a few times. J is TRBJ2-1 and V is TRBV4-2; tentative D call: TRBD2 (6 bases). Trimming pared 0 bases from V and 1 base from J, leaving 10 bases between. In germline, CDR1 is LGHNA, CDR2 YNFKEQ. There are 16 residues in the CDR3. The CDR3, as DNA: TGTGCCAGCAGCCAAGATCTGGCGGGGTCCTACAATGAGCAGTTCTTC. Protein product: CASSQDLAGSYNEQFF.

For the CDR3, the DNA is TGCAGTGCCTTCCGGCGAGAAAAAAGCTCCTACGAGCAGTACTTC. Translating gives CSAFRREKSSYEQYF. The chain has TRBV20-1 and TRBJ2-7, with D hard to call. The CDR3 loop spans 15 amino acids. The germline V gene encodes CDR1 DFQATT and CDR2 SNEGSKA (reference sequence). Trimming removed 6 bases at V and 0 bases at J, with 18 bases between.

This clonotype was observed a few times. The chain combines TRBV7-9 with TRBJ1-2, with D tentatively TRBD1 (6 bases). Trimming removed 3 bases at V and 6 bases at J, with 14 bases between. The CDR3 sequence is 14 residues long. Germline V gene sequence: CDR1 SEHNR, CDR2 FQNEAQ (reference sequence). The chain's CDR3 is CASSFEGEWDGYTF. DNA of the CDR3: TGTGCCAGCAGCTTTGAGGGGGAGTGGGATGGCTACACCTTC.

This clonotype was counted between two and nine times. The chain has TRBV5-1 and TRBJ2-7; 7 bases are a match to TRBD1. Germline lookup yields CDR1 SGHRS and CDR2 YFSETQ. The CDR3 spans 13 residues. The trim removed 5 bases at V and 3 bases at J, leaving 5 bases unmatched. CDR3 nucleotides: TGCGCCAGCAGGATAGGGGGCTACTACGAGCAGTACTTC. Translation: CASRIGGYYEQYF.

The rearrangement uses TRBV20-1 and TRBJ1-2; possibly TRBD1 for D (5 bases). V lost 3 bases and J 4 bases, leaving 12 bases between the germline ends. CDR1 and CDR2 from the germline V gene are DFQATT and SNEGSKA (reference sequence). This CDR3 is built from 13 residues. CDR3 sequence (DNA): TGCAGTGCTAGGAGTCAGGGCGGCTATGGCTACACCTTC. It encodes CSARSQGGYGYTF.

The genes are TRBV20-1 and TRBJ2-7; 7 bases are shared with TRBD2. V lost 1 base to trimming and J lost 5 bases; unmatched junction nucleotides: 8. Looked up from germline, CDR1 is DFQATT and CDR2 is SNEGSKA (reference sequence). The CDR3 is made up of 14 amino acids. The CDR3 sequence: CSARGGGVAHEQYF. For the CDR3, the DNA is TGCAGTGCTAGAGGGGGGGGGGTTGCCCACGAGCAGTACTTC.

The V and J genes are TRBV7-8 and TRBJ2-1, with TRBD2 as a possible D gene (7 bases). Germline V gene data show CDR1 as SGHVS and CDR2 as FQNEAQ. The CDR3 totals 16 residues. V lost 8 bases and J 7 bases, leaving 24 bases between the germline ends. Written as DNA, the CDR3 is TGTGCCAGCCAATTAGGGGGGGGTTCCGAACCAAATGAGCAGTTCTTC. Its translation is CASQLGGGSEPNEQFF. Variable domain in full (rest from reference TRBV7-8 and TRBJ2-1): GAGVSQSPRYKVAKRGQDVALRCDPISGHVSLFWYQQALGQGPEFLTYFQNEAQLDKSGLPSDRFFAERPEGSVSTLKIQRTQQEDSAVYLCASQLGGGSEPNEQFFGPGTRLTVL.

On this clonotype itself: Germline is not matched at one junction end, which may reflect a read error. This chain links TRBV29-1 with TRBJ2-3; either TRBD1 or TRBD2 may supply D (6 bases each). Germline assignment: CDR1 SQVTM and CDR2 ANQGSEA. This CDR3 is built from 13 residues. The CDR3 coding sequence is TGTAGCGCTGGGGGCGGGAACACAGATACGCAGTATTTT. Translating gives CSAGGGNTDTQYF.

This clonotype was found a few times. The chain employs TRBV29-1 and TRBJ2-3; D might be TRBD1 (5 bases). CDR1 is SQVTM, CDR2 ANQGSEA, per germline. CDR3 length: 13 amino acids. Trimming took off 7 bases at V and 0 bases at J, with 11 bases between the two ends. CDR3 sequence: CSAQTVSTDTQYF. CDR3 bases: TGCAGCGCACAGACAGTTAGCACAGATACGCAGTATTTT.

The table lists this clonotype with a few counts. V usage is TRBV29-1 and J usage is TRBJ1-5; 8 nucleotides match TRBD1. The J segment lost 2 bases and the V segment lost 7 bases, leaving 7 bases of the junction unmatched. The CDR3 is made up of 14 amino acids. Germline CDR1 SQVTM, CDR2 ANQGSEA. DNA for the CDR3: TGCAGCGCACAACAGGGGGGAGGCAATCAGCCCCAGCATTTT. It specifies CSAQQGGGNQPQHF.

V gene TRBV7-9 combines with J gene TRBJ2-5; 7 nucleotides align to TRBD2. Germline V gene sequence: CDR1 SEHNR, CDR2 FQNEAQ (reference sequence). The J segment lost 2 bases and the V segment lost 7 bases, leaving 10 bases of the junction unmatched. CDR3 length: 15 residues. CDR3 sequence: CASTPVGREQETQYF. The CDR3 DNA follows: TGTGCCAGCACCCCCGTGGGGAGGGAGCAAGAGACCCAGTACTTC.

The chain joins TRBV12-5 to TRBJ1-1; D is uncertain. Trimming stripped 5 bases from V and 3 bases from J, with 16 bases between. The CDR3 is 15 residues long. Germline V gives CDR1 LGHNT, CDR2 FRNRAP. The CDR3 bases are TGTGCTAGTGGTAGCCCCCCCATGGAGGACACTGAAGCTTTCTTT. It yields the protein CASGSPPMEDTEAFF.

This clonotype was seen a single time. The J gene is TRBJ2-3, the V gene TRBV10-3; the match to TRBD1 covers 7 bases. The V gene's germline CDR1 is ENHRY and CDR2 SYGVKD. J gave up 3 bases and V 4 bases, and 1 base lay outside the gene matches. CDR3 length equals 13 residues. The CDR3 coding sequence is TGTGCCATCAGTGTACAGGGGACAGATACGCAGTATTTT. Translated, it gives CAISVQGTDTQYF.

The chain joins TRBV5-5 to TRBJ2-3; D unresolved. The CDR3 runs to 15 residues. The ends were cut back, 1 base at V and 1 base at J, with 10 bases in the middle. The germline V gene encodes CDR1 SGHKS and CDR2 YYEKEE (reference sequence). CDR3 DNA: TGTGCCAGCAGCTTGCGCAACCCTCGCACAGATACGCAGTATTTT. Protein: CASSLRNPRTDTQYF.